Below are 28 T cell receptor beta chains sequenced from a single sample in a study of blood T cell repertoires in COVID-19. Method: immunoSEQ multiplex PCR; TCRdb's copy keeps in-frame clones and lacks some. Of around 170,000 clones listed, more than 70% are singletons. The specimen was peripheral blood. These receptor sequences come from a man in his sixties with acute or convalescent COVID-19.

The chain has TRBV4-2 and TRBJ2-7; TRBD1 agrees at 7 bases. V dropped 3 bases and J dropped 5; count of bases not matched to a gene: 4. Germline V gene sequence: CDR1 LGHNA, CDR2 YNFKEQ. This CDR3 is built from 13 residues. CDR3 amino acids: CASSHHGTDEQYF. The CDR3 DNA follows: TGTGCCAGCAGCCACCATGGGACAGACGAGCAGTACTTC.

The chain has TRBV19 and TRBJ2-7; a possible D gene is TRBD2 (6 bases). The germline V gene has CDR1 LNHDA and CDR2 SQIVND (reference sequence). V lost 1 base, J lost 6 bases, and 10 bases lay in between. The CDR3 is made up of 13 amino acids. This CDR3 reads CASSIVEGAEQYF. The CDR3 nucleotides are TGTGCCAGTAGTATAGTGGAGGGCGCCGAGCAGTACTTC.

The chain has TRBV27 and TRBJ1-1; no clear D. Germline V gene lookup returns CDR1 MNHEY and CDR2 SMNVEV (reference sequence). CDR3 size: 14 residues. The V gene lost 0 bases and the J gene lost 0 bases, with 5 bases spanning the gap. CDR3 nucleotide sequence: TGTGCCAGCAGTTTATCTGGCATGAACACTGAAGCTTTCTTT. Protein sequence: CASSLSGMNTEAFF.

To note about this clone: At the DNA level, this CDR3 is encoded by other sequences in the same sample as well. CDR3 in DNA: TGTGCCAGCTCACCAGACAGGGCAACCTATGGCTACACCTTC. This gives the protein CASSPDRATYGYTF. V is TRBV18 and J is TRBJ1-2, with 7 bases lining up with TRBD1. From germline, CDR1 is KGHSH and CDR2 LQKENI. After removal of 2 bases from V and 4 bases from J, the junction contained 4 bases not matched to a gene. CDR3 length: 14 amino acids.

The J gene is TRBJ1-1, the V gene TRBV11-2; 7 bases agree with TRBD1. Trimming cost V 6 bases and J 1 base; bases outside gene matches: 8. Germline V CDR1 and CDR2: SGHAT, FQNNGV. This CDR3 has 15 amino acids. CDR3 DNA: TGTGCCAGCAGTCAACCGACAGGGAAGAACACTGAAGCTTTCTTT. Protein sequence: CASSQPTGKNTEAFF.

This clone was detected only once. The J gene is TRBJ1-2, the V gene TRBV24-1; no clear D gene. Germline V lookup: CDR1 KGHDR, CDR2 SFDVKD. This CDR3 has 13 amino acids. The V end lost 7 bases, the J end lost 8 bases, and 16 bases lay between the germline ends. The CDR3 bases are TGTGCCACCAGAGGAACAGCGGGGAGCGGCTACACCTTC. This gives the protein CATRGTAGSGYTF.

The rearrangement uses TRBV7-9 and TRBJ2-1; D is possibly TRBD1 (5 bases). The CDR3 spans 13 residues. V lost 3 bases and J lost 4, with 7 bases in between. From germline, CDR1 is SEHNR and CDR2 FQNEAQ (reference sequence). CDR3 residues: CASSLTVYNEQFF. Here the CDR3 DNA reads TGTGCCAGCAGCTTGACAGTTTACAATGAGCAGTTCTTC.

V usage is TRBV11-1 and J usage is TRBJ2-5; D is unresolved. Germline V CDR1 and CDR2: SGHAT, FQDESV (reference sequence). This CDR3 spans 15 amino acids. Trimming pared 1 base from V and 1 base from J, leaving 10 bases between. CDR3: CASSLDPRPQETQYF. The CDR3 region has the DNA TGTGCCAGCAGCTTAGACCCGCGGCCCCAAGAGACCCAGTACTTC. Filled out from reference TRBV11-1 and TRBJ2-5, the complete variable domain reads EAEVAQSPRYKITEKSQAVAFWCDPISGHATLYWYRQILGQGPELLVQFQDESVVDDSQLPKDRFSAERLKGVDSTLKIQPAELGDSAMYLCASSLDPRPQETQYFGPGTRLLVL.

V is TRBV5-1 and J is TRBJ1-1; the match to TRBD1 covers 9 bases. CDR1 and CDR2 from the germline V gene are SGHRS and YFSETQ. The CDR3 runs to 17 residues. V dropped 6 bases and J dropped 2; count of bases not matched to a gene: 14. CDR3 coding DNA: TGCGCCAGCACCCGGTGGGACAGGGACCAACAAAACACTGAAGCTTTCTTT. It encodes CASTRWDRDQQNTEAFF.

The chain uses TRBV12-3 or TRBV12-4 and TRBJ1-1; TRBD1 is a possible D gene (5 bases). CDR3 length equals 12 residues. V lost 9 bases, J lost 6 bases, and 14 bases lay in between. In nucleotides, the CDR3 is TGTGCCAGTAGGACACCAATGTCTGAAGCTTTCTTT. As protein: CASRTPMSEAFF.

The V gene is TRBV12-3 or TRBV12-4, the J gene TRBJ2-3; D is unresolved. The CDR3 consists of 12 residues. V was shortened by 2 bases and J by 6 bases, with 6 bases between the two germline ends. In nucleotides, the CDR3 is TGTGCCAGCAGTTTAAACTCCGATACGCAGTATTTT. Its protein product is CASSLNSDTQYF.

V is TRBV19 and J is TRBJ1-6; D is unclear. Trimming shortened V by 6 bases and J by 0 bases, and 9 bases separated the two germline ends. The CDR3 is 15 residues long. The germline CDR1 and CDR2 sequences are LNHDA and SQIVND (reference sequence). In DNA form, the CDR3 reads TGTGCCAGTAGCGTGTCGAGCTCCTATAATTCACCCCTCCACTTT. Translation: CASSVSSSYNSPLHF.

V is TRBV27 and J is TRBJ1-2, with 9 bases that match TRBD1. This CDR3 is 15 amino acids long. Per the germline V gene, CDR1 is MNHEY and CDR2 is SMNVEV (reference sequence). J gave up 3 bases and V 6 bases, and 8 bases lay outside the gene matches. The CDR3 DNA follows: TGTGCCAGCAGGTCAACAGGGGGCCCAGACTATGGCTACACCTTC. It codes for CASRSTGGPDYGYTF.

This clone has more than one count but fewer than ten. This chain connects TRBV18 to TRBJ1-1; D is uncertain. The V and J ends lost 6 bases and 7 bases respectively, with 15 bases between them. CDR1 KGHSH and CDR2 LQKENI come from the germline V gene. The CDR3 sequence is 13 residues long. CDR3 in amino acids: CASSVGERGEAFF. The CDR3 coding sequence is TGTGCCAGCTCGGTGGGAGAGCGGGGTGAAGCTTTCTTT.

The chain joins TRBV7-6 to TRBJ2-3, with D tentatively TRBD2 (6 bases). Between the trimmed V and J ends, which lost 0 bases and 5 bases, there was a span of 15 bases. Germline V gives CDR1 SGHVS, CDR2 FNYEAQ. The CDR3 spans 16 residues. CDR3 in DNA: TGTGCCAGCAGCTTAGCCCCGGGGGTTGAAAAAGATACGCAGTATTTT. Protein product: CASSLAPGVEKDTQYF.

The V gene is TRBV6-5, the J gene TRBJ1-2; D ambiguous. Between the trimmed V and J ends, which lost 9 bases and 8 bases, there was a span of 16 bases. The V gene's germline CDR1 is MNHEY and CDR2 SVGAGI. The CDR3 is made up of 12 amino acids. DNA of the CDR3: TGTGCCAGTTCCGGGCCCCCGGGGGGCTACACCTTC. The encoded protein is CASSGPPGGYTF.

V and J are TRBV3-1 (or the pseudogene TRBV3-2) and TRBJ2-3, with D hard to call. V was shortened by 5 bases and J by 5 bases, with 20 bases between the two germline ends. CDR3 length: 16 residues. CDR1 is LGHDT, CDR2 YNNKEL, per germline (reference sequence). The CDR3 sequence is CASSSRRLTVRDTQYF. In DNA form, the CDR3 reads TGTGCCAGCAGCTCACGCAGGCTCACGGTCAGAGATACGCAGTATTTT.

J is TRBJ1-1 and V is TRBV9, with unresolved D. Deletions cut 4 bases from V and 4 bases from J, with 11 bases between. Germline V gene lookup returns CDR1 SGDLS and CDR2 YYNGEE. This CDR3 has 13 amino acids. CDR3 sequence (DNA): TGTGCCAGCAGCCGACTTCCCAGCACTGAAGCTTTCTTT. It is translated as CASSRLPSTEAFF.

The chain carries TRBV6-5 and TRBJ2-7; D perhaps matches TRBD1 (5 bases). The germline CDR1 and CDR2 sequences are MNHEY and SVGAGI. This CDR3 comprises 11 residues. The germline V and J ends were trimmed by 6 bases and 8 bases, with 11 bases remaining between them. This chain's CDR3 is CASRKGSKQYF. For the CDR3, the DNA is TGTGCCAGCAGAAAGGGGTCAAAGCAGTACTTC.

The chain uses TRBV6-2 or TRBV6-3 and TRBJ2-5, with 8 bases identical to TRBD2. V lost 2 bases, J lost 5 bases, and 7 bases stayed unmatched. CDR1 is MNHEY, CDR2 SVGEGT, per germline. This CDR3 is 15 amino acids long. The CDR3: CASSYVGGAGETQYF. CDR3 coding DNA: TGTGCCAGCAGTTACGTCGGGGGGGCCGGGGAGACCCAGTACTTC.

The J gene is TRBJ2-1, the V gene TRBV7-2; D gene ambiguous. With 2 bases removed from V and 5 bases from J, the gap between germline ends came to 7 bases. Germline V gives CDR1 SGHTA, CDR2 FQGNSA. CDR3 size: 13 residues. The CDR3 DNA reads TGTGCCAGCAGCTTATTGGCCGACAATGAGCAGTTCTTC. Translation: CASSLLADNEQFF.

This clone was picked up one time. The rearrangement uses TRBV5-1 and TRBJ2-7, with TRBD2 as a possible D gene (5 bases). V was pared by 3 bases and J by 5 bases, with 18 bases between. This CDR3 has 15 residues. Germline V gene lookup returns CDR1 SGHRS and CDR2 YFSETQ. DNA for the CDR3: TGCGCCAGCAGCTCCGCTTTAGAGGAGGTGCACGAGCAGTACTTC. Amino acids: CASSSALEEVHEQYF.

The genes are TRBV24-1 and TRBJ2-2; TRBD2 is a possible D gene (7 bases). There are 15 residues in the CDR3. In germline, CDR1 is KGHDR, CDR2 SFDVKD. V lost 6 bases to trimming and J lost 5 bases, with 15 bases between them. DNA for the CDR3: TGTGCCACCAGTCGTGGGGGGGGCAAGACCGGGGAGCTGTTTTTT. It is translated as CATSRGGGKTGELFF.

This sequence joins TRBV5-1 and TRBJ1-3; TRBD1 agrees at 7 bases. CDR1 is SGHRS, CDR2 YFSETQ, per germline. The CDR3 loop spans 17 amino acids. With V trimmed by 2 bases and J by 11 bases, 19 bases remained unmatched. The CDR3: CASSLRTGGDRQTPIYF. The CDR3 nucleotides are TGCGCCAGCAGCTTAAGGACAGGAGGCGACCGTCAAACTCCCATATATTTT.

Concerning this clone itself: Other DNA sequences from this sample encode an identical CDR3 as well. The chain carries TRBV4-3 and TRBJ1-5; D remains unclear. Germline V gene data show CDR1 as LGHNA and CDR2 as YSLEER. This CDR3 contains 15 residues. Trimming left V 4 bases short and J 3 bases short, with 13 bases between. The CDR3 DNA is TGCGCCAGCAGCCCCCTTGCCGGTTCCAATCAGCCCCAGCATTTT. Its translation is CASSPLAGSNQPQHF.

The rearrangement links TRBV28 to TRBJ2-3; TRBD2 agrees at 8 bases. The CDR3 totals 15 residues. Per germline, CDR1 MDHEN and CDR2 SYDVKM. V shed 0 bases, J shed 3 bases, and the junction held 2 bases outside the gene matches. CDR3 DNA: TGTGCCAGCAGTTTATGGGGACTAGGTACAGATACGCAGTATTTT. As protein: CASSLWGLGTDTQYF.

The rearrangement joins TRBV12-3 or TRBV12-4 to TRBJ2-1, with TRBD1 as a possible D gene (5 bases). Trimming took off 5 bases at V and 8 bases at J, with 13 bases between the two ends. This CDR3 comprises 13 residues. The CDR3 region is CASSQGSSHEQFF. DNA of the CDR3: TGTGCCAGCAGTCAGGGATCTTCTCATGAGCAGTTCTTC.

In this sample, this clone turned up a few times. The CDR3 spells CASSQFYQTEAFF. CDR3 nucleotide sequence: TGTGCCAGCAGCCAATTTTACCAGACAGAAGCTTTCTTT. The V and J genes are TRBV3-1 (or the pseudogene TRBV3-2) and TRBJ1-1; D not resolved. Germline V gene lookup returns CDR1 LGHDT and CDR2 YNNKEL (reference sequence). This CDR3 contains 13 residues. Trimming removed 2 bases at V and 8 bases at J, with 12 bases between.